The 23 T cell receptor beta chains listed next were all sequenced from one sample in a study of response to subunit inactivated influenza vaccine. TCRdb reanalysed the RT-PCR reads using MiXCR and keeps one entry per CDR3 protein. The data hold roughly 500,000 distinct CDR3 sequences, with 16% observed a single time. Sequencing used CD4+ T cells sorted from PBMCs, obtained less than 30 months after vaccination. These receptors all stem from a man in his fifties or sixties who received an inactivated influenza vaccine.

In this sample, this clonotype turned up a few times. The chain combines TRBV7-3 with TRBJ1-1; D is uncertain. Germline lookup yields CDR1 SGHTA and CDR2 FQGTGA. This CDR3 comprises 14 residues. V lost 4 bases to trimming and J lost 3 bases, with 12 bases between them. The CDR3 region has the DNA TGTGCCAGCAGCTGGAAAGAGTATGACACTGAAGCTTTCTTT. This sequence encodes CASSWKEYDTEAFF.

This clonotype was recorded a few times. The gene calls are TRBV20-1 and TRBJ2-7; perhaps TRBD2 as D (6 bases). This CDR3 has 17 residues. CDR1 DFQATT and CDR2 SNEGSKA come from the germline V gene (reference sequence). The ends were cut back, 6 bases at V and 2 bases at J, with 26 bases in the middle. The CDR3 bases are TGCAGTGCCCGGGCGGGACTGGGTCTTCCAATAACCTACGAGCAGTACTTC. Its protein product is CSARAGLGLPITYEQYF.

This clonotype came up a few times. J is TRBJ2-6 and V is TRBV5-4; 8 bases are a match to TRBD2. CDR3 size: 19 residues. The germline V gene encodes CDR1 SGHNT and CDR2 YYREEE (reference sequence). The V gene end was trimmed by 0 bases and the J gene end by 0 bases; junction bases not matched to a gene: 8. CDR3 DNA: TGTGCCAGCAGCTTGGAAGGGCGGGAGGCTTTCTCTGGGGCCAACGTCCTGACTTTC. Translating it yields CASSLEGREAFSGANVLTF.

A few counts support this clonotype. CDR3 DNA sequence: TGTGCCAGCAGCCAGGCGGGGACGGGGGAAAAACTGTTTTTT. It is translated as CASSQAGTGEKLFF. The rearrangement links TRBV4-2 to TRBJ1-4, with a possible D match to TRBD1 (5 bases). The CDR3 is 14 residues long. CDR1 and CDR2 (germline): LGHNA, YNFKEQ. V was clipped by 3 bases and J by 8 bases, with 13 bases between them.

This clonotype occurred a few times. The chain combines TRBV20-1 with TRBJ2-4, with D possibly being TRBD2 (5 bases). The length of the CDR3 is 13 residues. With 5 bases removed from V and 0 bases from J, the gap between germline ends came to 8 bases. The germline CDR1 and CDR2 sequences are DFQATT and SNEGSKA (reference sequence). CDR3 protein: CSAAGLAKNIQYF. The CDR3 coding sequence is TGCAGTGCTGCAGGACTAGCCAAAAACATTCAGTACTTC.

About this clonotype: At one of its ends the junction is not consistent with the germline gene, which may arise from a read error. The chain couples TRBV5-1 to TRBJ2-1, with D possibly being TRBD1 (6 bases). This CDR3 is 15 amino acids long. Germline V lookup: CDR1 SGHRS, CDR2 YFSETQ. The CDR3 here is CACSLVPGQYNEQFF. In DNA form, the CDR3 reads TGCGCCTGCAGCTTGGTACCTGGACAGTACAATGAGCAGTTCTTC. Full variable domain (remainder filled in from reference TRBV5-1 and TRBJ2-1): KAGVTQTPRYLIKTRGQQVTLSCSPISGHRSVSWYQQTPGQGLQFLFEYFSETQRNKGNFPGRFSGRQFSNSRSEMNVSTLELGDSALYLCACSLVPGQYNEQFFGPGTRLTVL.

This clonotype was observed a handful of times. The DNA for the CDR3 is TGCAGTGCCCCCTGGCTCAATGAGCAGTTCTTC. Protein product: CSAPWLNEQFF. The chain carries TRBV20-1 and TRBJ2-1, with D uncertain. CDR1 and CDR2 from the germline V gene are DFQATT and SNEGSKA (reference sequence). With 6 bases removed from V and 6 bases from J, the gap between germline ends came to 9 bases. This CDR3 spans 11 amino acids.

V usage is TRBV15 and J usage is TRBJ2-7; 7 bases align to TRBD1. CDR3 length equals 16 residues. Trimming took 3 bases from V and 0 from J; bases not matched to a gene: 8. Germline lookup yields CDR1 LNHNV and CDR2 YYDKDF (reference sequence). DNA for the CDR3: TGTGCCACCAGCAGGATGCCGGGACAGAACTCCTACGAGCAGTACTTC. This encodes CATSRMPGQNSYEQYF.

V gene TRBV18 combines with J gene TRBJ2-5; TRBD2 agrees at 12 bases. Looked up from germline, CDR1 is KGHSH and CDR2 is LQKENI. This CDR3 has 16 residues. V lost 5 bases and J lost 2; bases outside the gene matches: 6. CDR3 sequence: CASSSWTSGTQETQYF. CDR3 nucleotides: TGTGCCAGCTCATCCTGGACTAGCGGGACGCAAGAGACCCAGTACTTC.

This rearrangement joins TRBV7-2 to TRBJ2-3; 15 positions agree with TRBD2. The CDR3 spans 16 residues. V gave up 5 bases and J gave up 6 bases; unmatched junction bases: 6. CDR1 SGHTA and CDR2 FQGNSA come from the germline V gene. CDR3 protein: CASSPGLAGGYDTQYF. The CDR3 DNA is TGTGCCAGCAGCCCGGGACTAGCGGGAGGCTACGATACGCAGTATTTT.

This clonotype has at least ten counts. The V call is TRBV20-1, the J call TRBJ1-1, with a possible D match to TRBD1 (5 bases). Germline V lookup: CDR1 DFQATT, CDR2 SNEGSKA (reference sequence). Trimming took off 3 bases at V and 6 bases at J, with 8 bases between the two ends. The CDR3 has 11 amino acids. CDR3 protein: CSASQGAEAFF. The CDR3 DNA sequence: TGCAGTGCTAGTCAGGGCGCTGAAGCTTTCTTT.

The chain is built from TRBV5-1 and TRBJ1-2; D is perhaps TRBD1 (6 bases). The germline V gene encodes CDR1 SGHRS and CDR2 YFSETQ. V was pared by 2 bases and J by 8 bases, with 19 bases between. This CDR3 has 15 amino acids. The chain's CDR3 is CASSFGRGRADGYTF. The DNA for the CDR3 is TGCGCCAGCAGCTTCGGCAGGGGCAGGGCCGACGGCTACACCTTC. Full variable domain (rest looked up from reference TRBV5-1 and TRBJ1-2): KAGVTQTPRYLIKTRGQQVTLSCSPISGHRSVSWYQQTPGQGLQFLFEYFSETQRNKGNFPGRFSGRQFSNSRSEMNVSTLELGDSALYLCASSFGRGRADGYTFGSGTRLTVV.

This clonotype has a count of ten or more. This chain links TRBV5-1 with TRBJ2-1; a possible D gene is TRBD1 (6 bases). V lost 0 bases and J lost 3, with 10 bases in between. Germline assignment: CDR1 SGHRS and CDR2 YFSETQ. The CDR3 sequence is 15 residues long. CDR3 protein: CASSLEGDNYNEQFF. For the CDR3, the DNA is TGCGCCAGCAGCTTGGAGGGGGACAACTACAATGAGCAGTTCTTC.

This clonotype was seen more than once but under ten times. The rearrangement joins TRBV3-1 to TRBJ2-1; the match to TRBD2 covers 10 bases. This CDR3 contains 18 residues. Germline V lookup: CDR1 LGHDT, CDR2 YNNKEL (reference sequence). V was pared by 3 bases and J by 0 bases, with 8 bases of the junction left unmatched. This chain's CDR3 is CASSQKETSGYSYNEQFF. In nucleotides, the CDR3 is TGTGCCAGCAGCCAGAAGGAGACTAGCGGGTACTCCTACAATGAGCAGTTCTTC.

V and J are TRBV6-1 and TRBJ1-1; 7 bases map to TRBD1. The junction had 9 bases not matched to a gene; V was cut back by 6 bases and J by 5 bases. This CDR3 spans 14 amino acids. CDR1 and CDR2 (germline): MNHNS, SASEGT. CDR3 sequence: CASSDRVMRTEAFF. The CDR3 nucleotides read TGTGCCAGCAGCGACAGGGTAATGAGGACTGAAGCTTTCTTT.

The chain joins TRBV6-5 to TRBJ2-7, with no clear D. The length of the CDR3 is 10 residues. Germline lookup yields CDR1 MNHEY and CDR2 SVGAGI. The germline V and J ends were trimmed by 8 bases and 5 bases, with 7 bases remaining between them. The CDR3 sequence is CASGTHEQYF. CDR3 bases: TGTGCCAGCGGTACACACGAGCAGTACTTC.

This clonotype turned up a few times. This chain links TRBV20-1 with TRBJ2-1, with 8 bases that match TRBD1. V lost 0 bases and J lost 4; bases outside the gene matches: 8. Germline loops: CDR1 DFQATT, CDR2 SNEGSKA (reference sequence). The CDR3 contains 16 residues. This chain's CDR3 is CSARDKENRGYNEQFF. The CDR3 coding sequence is TGCAGTGCTAGAGACAAGGAGAACAGGGGGTACAATGAGCAGTTCTTC.

Only a few counts were recorded for this clonotype. V is TRBV12-3 or TRBV12-4 and J is TRBJ2-1, with D maybe TRBD1 (5 bases). V was shortened by 4 bases and J by 7 bases, with 8 bases between the two germline ends. This CDR3 spans 12 amino acids. The CDR3 DNA reads as TGTGCCAGCAGTTCCAGGGAAAATGAGCAGTTCTTC. Translated: CASSSRENEQFF.

This chain joins TRBV20-1 and TRBJ2-1; the match to TRBD2 covers 10 bases. Germline lookup yields CDR1 DFQATT and CDR2 SNEGSKA (reference sequence). The CDR3 has 18 residues. With 3 bases clipped from V and 2 bases from J, the junction kept 13 bases outside the gene matches. CDR3 DNA: TGCAGTGCTAGGGCCCTTTCGACTAGCGGGTTGACCTACAATGAGCAGTTCTTC. As protein: CSARALSTSGLTYNEQFF.

This clonotype occurred many times. The chain combines TRBV29-1 with TRBJ2-2; D may be TRBD2 (7 bases). Per the germline V gene, CDR1 is SQVTM and CDR2 is ANQGSEA. V was cut by 2 bases and J by 4 bases, with 14 bases left in between. There are 15 residues in the CDR3. CDR3 amino acids: CSVERAGEGTGELFF. For the CDR3, the DNA is TGCAGCGTTGAACGAGCAGGGGAGGGCACCGGGGAGCTGTTTTTT.

This clonotype appeared a few times. The CDR3 sequence is CASSLYQDVNTEAFF. The CDR3 DNA is TGTGCCAGCAGCTTATACCAGGACGTCAACACTGAAGCTTTCTTT. The chain combines TRBV7-9 with TRBJ1-1, with unresolved D. Germline CDR1 SEHNR, CDR2 FQNEAQ (reference sequence). V was trimmed by 2 bases and J by 2 bases, leaving 12 bases between them. This CDR3 is built from 15 residues.

The chain is built from TRBV11-1 and TRBJ2-3, with D possibly being TRBD2 (5 bases). Trimming cost V 0 bases and J 6 bases, with 22 bases left between them. The germline CDR1 and CDR2 sequences are SGHAT and FQDESV (reference sequence). CDR3 length: 18 residues. The CDR3 DNA reads as TGTGCCAGCAGCTTAGCTAGCGTGGACTGGTTCCCCTCCGATACGCAGTATTTT. This translates into CASSLASVDWFPSDTQYF.

The chain joins TRBV5-1 to TRBJ2-1; 10 bases align to TRBD2. Germline lookup yields CDR1 SGHRS and CDR2 YFSETQ. Trimming removed 2 bases from V and 7 bases from J; junction bases left unmatched: 6. The CDR3 runs 15 residues. The CDR3 coding sequence is TGCGCCAGCAGCTTAGGACTAGCGGTAGAAAATGAGCAGTTCTTC. Protein: CASSLGLAVENEQFF. Looking up the rest from reference TRBV5-1 and TRBJ2-1 gives the full variable domain: KAGVTQTPRYLIKTRGQQVTLSCSPISGHRSVSWYQQTPGQGLQFLFEYFSETQRNKGNFPGRFSGRQFSNSRSEMNVSTLELGDSALYLCASSLGLAVENEQFFGPGTRLTVL.